Listed below are T cell receptor beta chains from one sample, sequenced in a study of T-cell memory formation after mild COVID-19. TCRdb fed the 5' RACE reads into MiXCR, producing one record per CDR3 protein. The table lists some 150,000 distinct CDR3 sequences, about 6.1% of them singletons. Input material: PBMCs or a T cell subset sorted from them (not recorded which). These receptors came from an adult woman who had mild COVID-19 (a few samples of this study predate the infection). Cell type and time point are not known. Each CDR3 is given with its conserved first and last residue. The order of the fields is J gene, clone size, D gene, V gene, CDR3 protein, CDR3 DNA. A D gene is named only where the DNA matches it firmly. Where a row states a size, it is once, few, many or the class of an expanded clone; other rows omit it.

TRBJ2-1	many	TRBD2	TRBV10-3	CAISEGLAAYNEQFF	TGTGCCATCAGTGAAGGTCTAGCGGCCTACAATGAGCAGTTCTTC
TRBJ2-3	few	.	TRBV9	CASSVGVRDTQYF	TGTGCCAGCAGCGTTGGGGTTCGAGATACGCAGTATTTT
TRBJ2-5	many	TRBD2	TRBV9	CASSGSGRAGETQYF	TGTGCCAGCAGCGGTAGCGGGAGGGCCGGAGAGACCCAGTACTTC
TRBJ2-7	many	TRBD2	TRBV11-3	CASSHRGTSGSYEQYF	TGTGCCAGCAGCCACCGGGGGACTAGCGGGAGCTACGAGCAGTACTTC
TRBJ1-1	few	.	TRBV6-6	CASRTRDALEAFF	TGTGCCAGCAGAACCAGGGACGCCCTAGAAGCTTTCTTT
TRBJ2-7	few	TRBD2	TRBV18	CASSQGLSGAHSYEQYF	TGTGCCAGCTCACAAGGGTTGAGCGGGGCCCACTCCTACGAGCAGTACTTC
TRBJ1-5	many	TRBD1	TRBV5-1	CASSLDTGGNQPQHF	TGCGCCAGCAGCTTGGATACAGGGGGCAATCAGCCCCAGCATTTT
TRBJ2-7	few	TRBD1	TRBV19	CASRGLGTGGYEQYF	TGTGCCAGTAGGGGACTTGGGACAGGGGGCTACGAGCAGTACTTC
TRBJ1-3	many	.	TRBV12-3/TRBV12-4	CASRPHPLSGNTIYF	TGTGCCAGCAGGCCACACCCCTTGTCTGGAAACACCATATATTTT
TRBJ1-3	.	.	TRBV7-8	CASSGGGNIAGNTIYF	TGTGCCAGCAGCGGAGGGGGTAATATTGCTGGAAACACCATATATTTT
TRBJ1-5	.	.	TRBV30	CAWSNGPQPQHF	TGTGCCTGGAGTAATGGGCCTCAGCCCCAGCATTTT
TRBJ2-7	many	.	TRBV7-9	CASSSQRYEQYF	TGTGCCAGCAGCTCACAGAGGTACGAGCAGTACTTC
TRBJ1-2	.	TRBD1	TRBV12-3/TRBV12-4	CASSLLTGGSGYTF	TGTGCCAGCAGTTTATTGACAGGGGGCAGTGGCTACACCTTC
TRBJ2-1	many	TRBD1	TRBV29-1	CSVTPGQGWYNEQFF	TGCAGCGTCACCCCTGGACAGGGGTGGTACAATGAGCAGTTCTTC
TRBJ2-7	many	TRBD2	TRBV6-5	CASRQTSGSSYEQYF	TGTGCCAGCAGGCAAACTAGCGGGAGCTCCTACGAGCAGTACTTC
TRBJ1-2	.	.	TRBV14	CASSQGIGYGYTF	TGTGCCAGCAGCCAAGGGATAGGGTATGGCTACACCTTC
TRBJ2-3	.	.	TRBV4-3	CASSQDKRPGTDTQYF	TGCGCCAGCAGCCAAGACAAGCGCCCAGGGACAGATACGCAGTATTTT
TRBJ2-1	.	.	TRBV9	CASSATGTFSYNEQLF	TGTGCCAGCAGCGCTACCGGGACTTTCTCCTACAATGAGCAGTTATTC
TRBJ2-1	many	TRBD1	TRBV5-1	CASSLGEDRVEFF	TGCGCCAGCAGCTTGGGTGAGGACAGGGTTGAGTTCTTC
TRBJ2-5	many	.	TRBV5-1	CASSLDGFRQETQYF	TGCGCCAGCAGCTTGGATGGGTTTCGCCAAGAGACCCAGTACTTC
TRBJ1-1	.	TRBD1	TRBV12-3/TRBV12-4	CASRETGTGVYTEAFF	TGTGCCAGCAGAGAGACCGGGACAGGGGTGTACACTGAAGCTTTCTTT
TRBJ1-6	many	TRBD1	TRBV2	CASRDRQGGAGNTLHF	TGTGCCAGCAGAGACCGACAGGGTGGGGCTGGGAATACCCTCCACTTT
TRBJ2-5	many	.	TRBV29-1	CSVVVSETQYF	TGCAGCGTTGTAGTCTCCGAGACCCAGTACTTC
TRBJ1-2	few	.	TRBV5-6	CASSLKSAYGYTF	TGTGCCAGCAGCTTGAAATCTGCCTATGGCTACACCTTC
TRBJ1-2	.	.	TRBV5-1	CASSPEPTGRGNYGYTF	TGCGCCAGCAGCCCGGAACCAACAGGGAGGGGAAACTATGGCTACACCTTC